Below, 12 T cell receptor beta chains from the same sample are listed, as sequenced in a study of shared clonotypes between healthy human individuals. Clones were read by immunoSEQ multiplex PCR, and TCRdb kept only the in-frame ones, dropping some. The sample records about 770,000 clones, approximately 72% being singletons. The sequenced sample was memory CD4+ T cells sorted from blood. Subset described: CD45RA-negative fraction. These receptors all come from a young woman in good health.

The chain recombines TRBV27 with TRBJ1-4, with 11 bases identical to TRBD1. The CDR3 covers 17 residues. The trim removed 8 bases at V and 0 bases at J, leaving 8 bases unmatched. Germline CDR1 reads MNHEY; CDR2 reads SMNVEV (reference sequence). Here the CDR3 reads CASGDRGNFATNEKLFF. In DNA form, the CDR3 reads TGTGCCAGCGGGGACAGGGGGAACTTTGCAACTAATGAAAAACTGTTTTTT.

The chain links TRBV4-1 to TRBJ2-7; perhaps TRBD1 as D (6 bases). Germline assignment: CDR1 MGHRA and CDR2 YSYEKL. The CDR3 sequence is 15 residues long. Trimming cost V 4 bases and J 3 bases, with 16 bases left between them. CDR3 sequence reads: CASSLSPGTSYEQYF. Written as DNA, the CDR3 is TGCGCCAGCAGCCTGTCCCCCGGGACAAGCTACGAGCAGTACTTC.

A word on this clone: Other nucleotide sequences in the sample specify the same CDR3. The chain carries TRBV11-2 and TRBJ2-1; a weak D match, TRBD1 (6 bases). The germline V gene encodes CDR1 SGHAT and CDR2 FQNNGV. The V end lost 1 base, the J end lost 5 bases, and 9 bases lay between the germline ends. This CDR3 has 14 residues. The CDR3 region has the DNA TGTGCCAGCAGCTTAGTGGGGGCTCACAATGAGCAGTTCTTC. Encoded protein: CASSLVGAHNEQFF.

The chain is built from TRBV6-5 and TRBJ2-5; TRBD1 or TRBD2 may be the D gene (6 bases each). V lost 1 base and J 5 bases, leaving 11 bases between the germline ends. The CDR3 totals 14 residues. Germline V CDR1 and CDR2: MNHEY, SVGAGI. The DNA for the CDR3 is TGTGCCAGCAGTTACTACCGGGGGCGGGAGACCCAGTACTTC. It translates to CASSYYRGRETQYF.

The rearrangement uses TRBV2 and TRBJ2-1; D possibly corresponds to TRBD2 (6 bases). Germline CDR1 SNHLY, CDR2 FYNNEI. The CDR3 consists of 14 residues. Trimming cost V 2 bases and J 5 bases, with 10 bases left between them. CDR3 loop: CASSERELDNEQFF. CDR3 DNA sequence: TGTGCCAGCAGTGAACGGGAGTTGGACAATGAGCAGTTCTTC.

The chain recombines TRBV6-1 with TRBJ2-7, with 8 bases lining up with TRBD1. CDR3 length: 16 residues. The germline V gene has CDR1 MNHNS and CDR2 SASEGT. V lost 2 bases to trimming and J lost 2 bases; unmatched junction nucleotides: 8. CDR3 coding DNA: TGTGCCAGCAGTGAACTCCAGGGGGCAAAGGCCTACGAGCAGTACTTC. Its protein product is CASSELQGAKAYEQYF.

There are many counts of this clone. V and J are TRBV30 and TRBJ1-3; D is unresolved. The CDR3 consists of 14 residues. With 4 bases removed from V and 0 bases from J, the gap between germline ends came to 10 bases. Germline V gene lookup returns CDR1 GTSNPN and CDR2 SVGIG (reference sequence). CDR3 bases: TGTGCCTGGACGGTTGGGTTCTCTGGAAACACCATATATTTT. Translated: CAWTVGFSGNTIYF.

This chain connects TRBV6-6 to TRBJ1-6; D not resolved. This CDR3 is built from 15 residues. Germline CDR1 is MNHNY and CDR2 is SVGAGI (reference sequence). Between the trimmed V and J ends, which lost 8 bases and 0 bases, there was a span of 11 bases. CDR3 protein: CASQVRSSYNSPLHF. The CDR3, as DNA: TGTGCCAGCCAAGTAAGGAGCTCCTATAATTCACCCCTCCACTTT.

This chain links TRBV7-2 with TRBJ1-2; 7 nucleotides line up with TRBD1. CDR3 length: 16 residues. Germline CDR1 SGHTA, CDR2 FQGNSA. The V gene end was trimmed by 7 bases and the J gene end by 6 bases; junction bases not matched to a gene: 17. The CDR3 protein is CASNPALPRGRDGYTF. The CDR3 DNA follows: TGTGCCAGCAACCCAGCCCTTCCCAGGGGGAGGGATGGCTACACCTTC.

A single count supports this clone. This chain joins TRBV5-5 and TRBJ1-5; D ambiguous. V lost 0 bases and J 4 bases, leaving 11 bases between the germline ends. The CDR3 contains 15 residues. CDR1 is SGHKS and CDR2 is YYEKEE in the germline V gene (reference sequence). For the CDR3, the DNA is TGTGCCAGCAGCTTGGTGTATACAGAAAATCAGCCCCAGCATTTT. Protein product: CASSLVYTENQPQHF.

A note on this clone: The sample has other DNA sequences that encode this CDR3 too. The V gene is TRBV6-5, the J gene TRBJ2-1; TRBD2 matches 8 bases. CDR1 and CDR2 from the germline V gene are MNHEY and SVGAGI. J lost 2 bases, V lost 5 bases, and 5 bases had no gene match. The CDR3 covers 15 residues. CDR3 bases: TGTGCCAGCAGTACCACTAGCGGAGCCTACAATGAGCAGTTCTTC. This translates into CASSTTSGAYNEQFF.

V is TRBV7-8 and J is TRBJ2-3; a weak D match, TRBD2 (6 bases). V was trimmed by 4 bases and J by 4 bases, leaving 9 bases between them. CDR3 length equals 13 residues. Germline V gene data show CDR1 as SGHVS and CDR2 as FQNEAQ. CDR3 sequence reads: CASSSLAPDTQYF. The CDR3 DNA reads TGTGCCAGCAGCTCACTAGCTCCAGATACGCAGTATTTT.